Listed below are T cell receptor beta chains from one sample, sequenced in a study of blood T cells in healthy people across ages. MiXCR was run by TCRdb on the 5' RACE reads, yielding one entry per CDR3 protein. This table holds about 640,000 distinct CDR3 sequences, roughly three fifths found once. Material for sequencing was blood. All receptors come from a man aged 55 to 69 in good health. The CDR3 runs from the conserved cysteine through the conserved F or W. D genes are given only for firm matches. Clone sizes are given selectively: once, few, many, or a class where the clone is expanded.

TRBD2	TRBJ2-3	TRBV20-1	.	TGCAGTGCTAGGGAACCCGGGCAGGGAGGGGATACGCAGTATTTT	CSAREPGQGGDTQYF
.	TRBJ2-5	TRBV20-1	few	TGCAGTGCCACGGCAGGGGAGGGCCAAGAGACCCAGTACTTC	CSATAGEGQETQYF
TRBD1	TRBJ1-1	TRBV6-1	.	TGTGCCAGCACGTATAGGACAGGGGTTAACACTGAAGCTTTCTTT	CASTYRTGVNTEAFF
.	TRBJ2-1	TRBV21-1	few	TGTGCCAGCAGCAATCCTCGCGGACCCCCCTACAATGAGCAGTTCTTC	CASSNPRGPPYNEQFF
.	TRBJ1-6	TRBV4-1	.	TGCGCCAGCAGCCAAGATCCCGGACAGCTAAATAATTCACCCCTCCACTTT	CASSQDPGQLNNSPLHF
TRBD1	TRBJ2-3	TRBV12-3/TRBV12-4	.	TGTGCCAGCAGAAGCTCACAGGGGGCGGGAAATACGCAGTATTTT	CASRSSQGAGNTQYF
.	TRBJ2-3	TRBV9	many	TGTGCCAGCAGCACCCGGCCAGACACAGATACGCAGTATTTT	CASSTRPDTDTQYF
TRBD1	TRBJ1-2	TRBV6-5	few	TGTGCCAGCGGGAAGGGACAGATGAGGGGCTACACCTTC	CASGKGQMRGYTF
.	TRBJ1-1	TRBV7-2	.	TGTGCCAGCAGCTCGCTCCCCGGCCCAGGGGTAGCTTTCTTT	CASSSLPGPGVAFF
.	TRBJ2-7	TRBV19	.	TGTGCCAGTAGTCCAAGCCCCCGCTACGAGCAGTACTTC	CASSPSPRYEQYF
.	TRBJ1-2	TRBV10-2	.	TGCGCCAGCACCAAAAAGGCAGGGCAGGGCTACACCTTC	CASTKKAGQGYTF
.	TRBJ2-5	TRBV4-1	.	TGCGCCAGCAGCCCCGAATCAGGCTTTGAGACCCAGTACTTC	CASSPESGFETQYF
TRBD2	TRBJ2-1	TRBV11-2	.	TGTGCCAGCAGCTCTTCTAGCGGGGACTACAATGAGCAGTTCTTC	CASSSSSGDYNEQFF
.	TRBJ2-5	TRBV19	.	TGTGCCAGTAGTATAAGCGGAAACTTGGAGACCCAGTACTTC	CASSISGNLETQYF
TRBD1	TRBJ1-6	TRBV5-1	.	TGCGCCAGCAGCTTGGACCCAGGGGGCTCTTCACCCCTCCACTTT	CASSLDPGGSSPLHF
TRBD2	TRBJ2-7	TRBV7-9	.	TGTGCCAGCAGCTTATTTGCGGGGGGCTCCTCCTACGAGCAGTACTTC	CASSLFAGGSSYEQYF
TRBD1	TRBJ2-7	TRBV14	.	TGTGCCAGCAGCCATTGGGACAGGTCCTACGAGCAGTACTTC	CASSHWDRSYEQYF
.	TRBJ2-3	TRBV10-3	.	TGTGCCATCAGTGAAGTCGGGGCCTCCACAGATACGCAGTATTTT	CAISEVGASTDTQYF
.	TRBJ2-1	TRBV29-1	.	TGCAGCGTTGGGCGACAGTTCAATGAGCAGTTCTTC	CSVGRQFNEQFF
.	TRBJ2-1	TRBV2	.	TGTGCCACCACAGCATACAACGAGCAGTTCTTC	CATTAYNEQFF
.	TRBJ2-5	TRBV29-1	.	TGCAGCGTCGAGATGACAGGGAGCGGGCAAGAGACCCAGTACTTC	CSVEMTGSGQETQYF
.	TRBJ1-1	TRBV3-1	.	TGTGCCAGCAGCCAAGAGGGTGGGGGAAGGGACACTGAAGCTTTCTTT	CASSQEGGGRDTEAFF
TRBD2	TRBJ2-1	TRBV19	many	TGTGCCAGTAGTGTCACTAGCGGGGCTTACAATGAGCAGTTCTTC	CASSVTSGAYNEQFF
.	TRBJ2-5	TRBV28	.	TGTGCCAGCAGTACCAGTGGGCCTCAAGAGACCCAGTACTTC	CASSTSGPQETQYF
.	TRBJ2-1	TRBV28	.	TGTGCCAGCAGTTTGGGGGGACAGCTAGGGAATGAGCAGTTCTTC	CASSLGGQLGNEQFF
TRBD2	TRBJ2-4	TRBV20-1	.	TGCAGTGCTGGGATTGTAGCGGGGGTAGCCAAAAACATTCAGTACTTC	CSAGIVAGVAKNIQYF
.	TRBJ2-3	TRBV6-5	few	TGTGCCAGCAGTTACGGCCGGATCATCACAGATACGCAGTATTTT	CASSYGRIITDTQYF
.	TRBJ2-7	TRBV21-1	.	TGTGCCAGCAGCAAAGATCTTGGGACAGAGGAGGACCGGAACGGAATTTACGAGCAGTACTTC	CASSKDLGTEEDRNGIYEQYF
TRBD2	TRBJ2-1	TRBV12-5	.	TGTGCTAGTGGGCTCCGGGGGGAGGGCTCCTACAATGAGCAGTTCTTC	CASGLRGEGSYNEQFF
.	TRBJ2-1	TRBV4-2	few	TGTGCCAGCAGCCAAGAAGGCGGGCAGGGTTTCCGTAGCTCCTACAATGAGCAGTTCTTC	CASSQEGGQGFRSSYNEQFF
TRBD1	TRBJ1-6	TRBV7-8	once	TGTGCCAGCGGAAAAACCGGGGACAGGGATCATTCACCCCTCCACTTT	CASGKTGDRDHSPLHF
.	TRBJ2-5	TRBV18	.	TGTGCCAGCTCAGCCCGGGATAACCAAGAGACCCAGTACTTC	CASSARDNQETQYF
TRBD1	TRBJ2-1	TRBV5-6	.	TGTGCCAGCAGTTTATCCGGGACAGCTAACTACAATGAGCAGTTCTTC	CASSLSGTANYNEQFF
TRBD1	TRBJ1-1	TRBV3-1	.	TGTGCCAGCAGCCAAGGGACAGGGAACACTGAAGCTTTCTTT	CASSQGTGNTEAFF
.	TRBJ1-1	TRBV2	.	TGTGCCAGCAGAGAGGAGGGGGGCACTGAAGCTTTCTTT	CASREEGGTEAFF
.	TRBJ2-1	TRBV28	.	TGTGCCAGCAGCCGACAGCAGGAGCAGTTCTTC	CASSRQQEQFF
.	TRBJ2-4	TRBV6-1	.	TGTGCCAGCAGTGAAGGACGGGGGTTAGGCAAAAACATTCAGTACTTC	CASSEGRGLGKNIQYF
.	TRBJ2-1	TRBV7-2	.	TGTGCCAGCAGCTTATCCTTCTACAATGAGCAGTTCTTC	CASSLSFYNEQFF
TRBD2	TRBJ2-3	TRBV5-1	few	TGCGCCAGCAGCTTGGGGGTGCAGGGAGGGACAGATACGCAGTATTTT	CASSLGVQGGTDTQYF
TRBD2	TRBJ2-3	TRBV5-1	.	TGCGCCAGCAGCTTGGTCCCCCCTAGCGGGGGGAGGGATACGCAGTATTTT	CASSLVPPSGGRDTQYF
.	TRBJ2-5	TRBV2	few	TGTGCCAGCCTGGGGACCCAAGAGACCCAGTACTTC	CASLGTQETQYF
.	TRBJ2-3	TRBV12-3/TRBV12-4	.	TGTGCCAGCAGTTTTAGGGTGGCCGCAGATATGGAGTATTTT	CASSFRVAADMEYF
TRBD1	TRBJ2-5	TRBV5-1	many	TGTGCCAGCAGCGGAGGGACAGGCAAAGAGACCCAGTACTTC	CASSGGTGKETQYF
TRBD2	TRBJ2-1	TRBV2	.	TGCGCCAGCGGACTGGCCGGGACTAGGGGCAATGAGCAGTTCTTC	CASGLAGTRGNEQFF
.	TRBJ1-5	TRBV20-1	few	TGCAGTGCTAGAGCGGAGCAGGGCAATCAGCCCCAGCATTTT	CSARAEQGNQPQHF
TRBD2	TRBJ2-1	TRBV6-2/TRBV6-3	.	TGTGCCAGCAGTTACCGGGCTAGCGGGGGGCCCGAGGGAAATGAGCAGTTCTTC	CASSYRASGGPEGNEQFF
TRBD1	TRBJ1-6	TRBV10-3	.	TGTGCCATCAGTGAGCGGTTGGGGACAGTTAATTCACCCCTCCACTTT	CAISERLGTVNSPLHF
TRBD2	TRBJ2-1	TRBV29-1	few	TGCAGCGTTGATCCTAGCGGGGGGAGGGATGAGCAGTTCTTC	CSVDPSGGRDEQFF
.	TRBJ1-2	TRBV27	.	TGTGCCAGCAGTCACGTTGGGCAGAGAGGAAACTATGGCTACACCTTC	CASSHVGQRGNYGYTF
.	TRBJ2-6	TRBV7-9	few	TGTGCAGGAGAGCAGGCCGGGTTCGCTGGGGCCAACGTCCTGACTTTC	CAGEQAGFAGANVLTF